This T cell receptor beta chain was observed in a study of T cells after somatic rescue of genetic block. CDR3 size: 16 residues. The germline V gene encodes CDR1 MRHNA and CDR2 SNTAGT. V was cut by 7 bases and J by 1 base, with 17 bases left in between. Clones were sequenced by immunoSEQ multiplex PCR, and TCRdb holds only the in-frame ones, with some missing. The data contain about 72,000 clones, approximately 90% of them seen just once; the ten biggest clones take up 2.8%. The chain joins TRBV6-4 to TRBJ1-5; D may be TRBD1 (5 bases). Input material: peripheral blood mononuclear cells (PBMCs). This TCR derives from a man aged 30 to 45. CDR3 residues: CASKGHAPGSNQPQHF. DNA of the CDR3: TGTGCCAGCAAAGGACATGCCCCGGGGAGCAATCAGCCCCAGCATTTT.